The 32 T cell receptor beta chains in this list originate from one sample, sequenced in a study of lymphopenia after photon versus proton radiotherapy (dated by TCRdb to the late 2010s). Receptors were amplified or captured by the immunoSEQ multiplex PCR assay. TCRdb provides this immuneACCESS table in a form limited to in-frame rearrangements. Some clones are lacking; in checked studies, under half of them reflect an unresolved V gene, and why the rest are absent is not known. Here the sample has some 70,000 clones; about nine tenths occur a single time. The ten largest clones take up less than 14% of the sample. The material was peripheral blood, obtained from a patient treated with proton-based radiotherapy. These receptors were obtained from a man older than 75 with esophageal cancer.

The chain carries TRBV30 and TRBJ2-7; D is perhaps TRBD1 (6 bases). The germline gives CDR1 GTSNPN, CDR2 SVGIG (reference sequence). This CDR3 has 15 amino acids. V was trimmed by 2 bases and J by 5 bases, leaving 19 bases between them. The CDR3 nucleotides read TGTGCCTGGAGTCCCCGGGACACGGCTGGGAACGAGCAGTACTTC. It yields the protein CAWSPRDTAGNEQYF.

The CDR3 spells CASSLQGSVSPLHF. The DNA of the CDR3 is TGTGCCAGCAGCTTGCAGGGCAGTGTCTCACCCCTCCACTTT. The chain recombines TRBV7-2 with TRBJ1-6; TRBD1 might be the D (5 bases). Per germline, CDR1 SGHTA and CDR2 FQGNSA. The CDR3 runs to 14 residues. V shed 3 bases and J shed 10 bases, with 13 bases lying between them.

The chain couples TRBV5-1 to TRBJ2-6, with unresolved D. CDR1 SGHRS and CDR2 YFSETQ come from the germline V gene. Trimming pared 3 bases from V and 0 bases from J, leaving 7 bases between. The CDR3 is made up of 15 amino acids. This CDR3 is CASSSGRSGANVLTF. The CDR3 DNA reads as TGCGCCAGCAGCTCCGGACGCTCTGGGGCCAACGTCCTGACTTTC.

The CDR3 loop reads CAISEEGPRVANEKLFF. For the CDR3, the DNA is TGTGCCATCAGTGAGGAAGGCCCCAGGGTGGCTAATGAAAAACTGTTTTTT. V and J are TRBV10-3 and TRBJ1-4; maybe TRBD1 (5 bases). The CDR3 extends over 17 amino acids. CDR1 and CDR2 (germline): ENHRY, SYGVKD. V was clipped by 2 bases and J by 3 bases, with 16 bases between them.

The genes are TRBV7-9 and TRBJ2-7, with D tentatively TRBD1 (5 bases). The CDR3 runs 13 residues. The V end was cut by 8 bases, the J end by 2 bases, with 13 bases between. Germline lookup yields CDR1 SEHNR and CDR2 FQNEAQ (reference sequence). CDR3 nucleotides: TGTGCCAGCCGAAGGGGCGCTGCCTACGAGCAGTACTTC. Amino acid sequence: CASRRGAAYEQYF.

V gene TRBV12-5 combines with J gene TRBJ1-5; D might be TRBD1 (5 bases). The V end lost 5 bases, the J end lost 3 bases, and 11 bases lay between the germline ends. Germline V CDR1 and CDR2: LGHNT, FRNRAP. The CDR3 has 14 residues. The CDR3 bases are TGTGCTAGTGGTCTAGACAGTTTCAATCAGCCCCAGCATTTT. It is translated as CASGLDSFNQPQHF.

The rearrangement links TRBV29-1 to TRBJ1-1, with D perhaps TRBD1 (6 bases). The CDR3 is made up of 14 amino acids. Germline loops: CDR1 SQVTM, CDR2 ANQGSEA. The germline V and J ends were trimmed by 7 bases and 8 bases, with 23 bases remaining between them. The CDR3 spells CSAISQGTVGEAFF. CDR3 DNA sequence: TGCAGCGCCATATCACAGGGAACAGTCGGAGAAGCTTTCTTT.

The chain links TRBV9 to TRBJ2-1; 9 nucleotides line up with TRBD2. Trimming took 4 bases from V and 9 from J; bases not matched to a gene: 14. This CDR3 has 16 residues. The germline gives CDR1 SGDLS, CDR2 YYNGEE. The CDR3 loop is CASSKDSGRGGGEQFF. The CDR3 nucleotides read TGTGCCAGCAGCAAAGATAGCGGGAGAGGAGGTGGTGAGCAGTTCTTC.

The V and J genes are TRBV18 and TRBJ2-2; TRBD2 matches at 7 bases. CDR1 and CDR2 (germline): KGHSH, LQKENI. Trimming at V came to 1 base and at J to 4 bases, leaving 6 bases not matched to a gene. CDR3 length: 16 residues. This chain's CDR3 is CASSPQPPGGTGELFF. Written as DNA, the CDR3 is TGTGCCAGCTCACCACAGCCTCCGGGGGGCACCGGGGAGCTGTTTTTT.

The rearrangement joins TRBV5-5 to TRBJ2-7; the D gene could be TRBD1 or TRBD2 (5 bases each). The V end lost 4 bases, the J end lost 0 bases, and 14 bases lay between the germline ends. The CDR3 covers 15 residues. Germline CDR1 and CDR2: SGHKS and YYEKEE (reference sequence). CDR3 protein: CASSRSTGTSYEQYF. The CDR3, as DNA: TGTGCCAGCAGCCGATCCACGGGGACCTCCTACGAGCAGTACTTC. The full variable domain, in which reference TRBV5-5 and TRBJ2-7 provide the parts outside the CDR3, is DAGVTQSPTHLIKTRGQQVTLRCSPISGHKSVSWYQQVLGQGPQFIFQYYEKEERGRGNFPDRFSARQFPNYSSELNVNALLLGDSALYLCASSRSTGTSYEQYFGPGTRLTVT.

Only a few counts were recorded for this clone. CDR3 in DNA: TGTGCCAGCAGTTACGTTCCAGGAGGGAATTCACCCCTCCACTTT. It yields the protein CASSYVPGGNSPLHF. The chain combines TRBV6-5 with TRBJ1-6; no firm D call. This CDR3 contains 15 residues. Germline V lookup: CDR1 MNHEY, CDR2 SVGAGI. Trimming left V 2 bases short and J 7 bases short, with 12 bases between.

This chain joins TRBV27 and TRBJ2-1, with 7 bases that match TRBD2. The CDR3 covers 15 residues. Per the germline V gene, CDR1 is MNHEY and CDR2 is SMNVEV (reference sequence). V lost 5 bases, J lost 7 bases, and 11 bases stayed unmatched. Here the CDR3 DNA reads TGTGCCAGCAGTCCCGCGTGGGGCGGGGGTAATGAGCAGTTCTTC. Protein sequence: CASSPAWGGGNEQFF.

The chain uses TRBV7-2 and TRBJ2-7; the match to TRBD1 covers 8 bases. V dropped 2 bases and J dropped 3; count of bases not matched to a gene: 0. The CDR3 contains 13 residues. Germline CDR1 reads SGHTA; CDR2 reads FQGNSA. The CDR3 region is CASSLTGGYEQYF. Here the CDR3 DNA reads TGTGCCAGCAGCTTAACAGGGGGCTACGAGCAGTACTTC.

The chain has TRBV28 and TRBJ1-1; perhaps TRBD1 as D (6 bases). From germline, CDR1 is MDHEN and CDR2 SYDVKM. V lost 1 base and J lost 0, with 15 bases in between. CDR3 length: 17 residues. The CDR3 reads CASSLSRQALMNTEAFF. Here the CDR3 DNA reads TGTGCCAGCAGTTTATCCCGACAGGCCCTGATGAACACTGAAGCTTTCTTT.

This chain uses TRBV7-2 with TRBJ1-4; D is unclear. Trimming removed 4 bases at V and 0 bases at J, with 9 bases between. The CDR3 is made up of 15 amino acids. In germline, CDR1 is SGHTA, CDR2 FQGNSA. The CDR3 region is CASSSELATNEKLFF. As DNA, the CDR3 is TGTGCCAGCAGCTCTGAGTTAGCAACTAATGAAAAACTGTTTTTT.

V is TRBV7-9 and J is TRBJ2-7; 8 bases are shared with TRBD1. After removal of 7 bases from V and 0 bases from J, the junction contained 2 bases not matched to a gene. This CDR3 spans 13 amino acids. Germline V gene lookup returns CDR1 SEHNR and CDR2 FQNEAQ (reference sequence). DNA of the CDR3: TGTGCCAGCACCACAGGGGGCTCCTACGAGCAGTACTTC. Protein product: CASTTGGSYEQYF. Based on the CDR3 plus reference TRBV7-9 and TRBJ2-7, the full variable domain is DTGVSQNPRHKITKRGQNVTFRCDPISEHNRLYWYRQTLGQGPEFLTYFQNEAQLEKSRLLSDRFSAERPKGSFSTLEIQRTEQGDSAMYLCASTTGGSYEQYFGPGTRLTVT.

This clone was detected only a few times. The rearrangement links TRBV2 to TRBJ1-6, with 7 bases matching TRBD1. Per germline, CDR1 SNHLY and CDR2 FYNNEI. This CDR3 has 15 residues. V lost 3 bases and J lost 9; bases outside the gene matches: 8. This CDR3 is CASSDEGARRSPLHF. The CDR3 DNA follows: TGTGCCAGCAGTGATGAGGGGGCGCGACGTTCACCCCTCCACTTT.

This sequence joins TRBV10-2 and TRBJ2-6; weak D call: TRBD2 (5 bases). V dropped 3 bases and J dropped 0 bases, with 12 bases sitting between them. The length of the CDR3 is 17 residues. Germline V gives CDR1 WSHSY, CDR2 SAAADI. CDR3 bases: TGCGCCAGCAGTGAAGACTTAGGGAGCTCTGGGGCCAACGTCCTGACTTTC. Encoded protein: CASSEDLGSSGANVLTF.

Written as DNA, the CDR3 is TGTGCCAGCAGACCTCAGGGTTCTCGGGAGACCCAGTACTTC. Encoded protein: CASRPQGSRETQYF. The J gene is TRBJ2-5, the V gene TRBV5-4, with D possibly being TRBD1 (5 bases). Trimming removed 5 bases at V and 5 bases at J, with 16 bases between. The CDR3 has 14 residues. Germline values: CDR1 SGHNT, CDR2 YYREEE (reference sequence). Together with reference TRBV5-4 and TRBJ2-5, the CDR3 gives the full variable domain: ETGVTQSPTHLIKTRGQQVTLRCSSQSGHNTVSWYQQALGQGPQFIFQYYREEENGRGNFPPRFSGLQFPNYSSELNVNALELDDSALYLCASRPQGSRETQYFGPGTRLLVL.

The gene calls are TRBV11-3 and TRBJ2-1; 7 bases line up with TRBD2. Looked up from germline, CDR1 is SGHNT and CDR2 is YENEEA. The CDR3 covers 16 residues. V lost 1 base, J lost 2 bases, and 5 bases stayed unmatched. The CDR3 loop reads CASSLGGGRAYNEQFF. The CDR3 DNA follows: TGTGCCAGCAGCTTAGGAGGCGGGAGAGCCTACAATGAGCAGTTCTTC.

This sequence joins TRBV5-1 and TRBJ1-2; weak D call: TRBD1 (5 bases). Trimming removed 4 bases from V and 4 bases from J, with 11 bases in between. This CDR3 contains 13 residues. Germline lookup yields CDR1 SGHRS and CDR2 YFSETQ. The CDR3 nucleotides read TGCGCCAGCAGCGTCGGGGCCTCCTATGGCTACACCTTC. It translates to CASSVGASYGYTF.

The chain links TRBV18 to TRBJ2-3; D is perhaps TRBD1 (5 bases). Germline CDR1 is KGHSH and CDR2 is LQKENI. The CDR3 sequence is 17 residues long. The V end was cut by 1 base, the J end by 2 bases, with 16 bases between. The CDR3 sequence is CASSPRRAGPDTDTQYF. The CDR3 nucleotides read TGTGCCAGCTCACCACGCCGCGCAGGGCCGGACACAGATACGCAGTATTTT.

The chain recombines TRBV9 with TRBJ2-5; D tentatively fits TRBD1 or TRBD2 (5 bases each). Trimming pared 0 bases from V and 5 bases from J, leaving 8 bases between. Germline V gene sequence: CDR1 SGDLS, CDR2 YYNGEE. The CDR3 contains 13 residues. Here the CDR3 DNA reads TGTGCCAGCAGCGTAGCGGGGCAGGAGACCCAGTACTTC. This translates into CASSVAGQETQYF.

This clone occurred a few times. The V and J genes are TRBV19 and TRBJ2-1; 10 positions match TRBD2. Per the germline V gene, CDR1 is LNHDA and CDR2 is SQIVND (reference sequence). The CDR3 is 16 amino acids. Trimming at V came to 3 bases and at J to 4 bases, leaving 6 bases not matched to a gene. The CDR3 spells CASSIPAGGIYNEQFF. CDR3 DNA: TGTGCCAGTAGTATCCCAGCGGGAGGGATATACAATGAGCAGTTCTTC.

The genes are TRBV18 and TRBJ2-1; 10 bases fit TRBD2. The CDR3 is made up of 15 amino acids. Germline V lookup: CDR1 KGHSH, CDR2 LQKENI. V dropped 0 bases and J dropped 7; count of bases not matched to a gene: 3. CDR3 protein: CASSPPSGGGNEQFF. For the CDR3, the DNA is TGTGCCAGCTCACCACCAAGCGGGGGGGGGAATGAGCAGTTCTTC.

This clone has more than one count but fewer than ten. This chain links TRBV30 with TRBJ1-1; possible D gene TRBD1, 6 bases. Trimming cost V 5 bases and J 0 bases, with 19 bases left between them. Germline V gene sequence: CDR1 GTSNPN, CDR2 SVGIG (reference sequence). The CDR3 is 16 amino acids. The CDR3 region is CAWDRDTTFMNTEAFF. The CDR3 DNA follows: TGTGCCTGGGACCGGGACACCACTTTCATGAACACTGAAGCTTTCTTT.

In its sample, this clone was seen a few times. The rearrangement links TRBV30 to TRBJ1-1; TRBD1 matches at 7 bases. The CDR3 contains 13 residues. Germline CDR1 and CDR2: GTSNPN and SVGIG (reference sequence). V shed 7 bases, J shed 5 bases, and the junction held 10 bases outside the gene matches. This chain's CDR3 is CASTPGQPTEAFF. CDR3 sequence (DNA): TGTGCCTCTACCCCGGGACAGCCAACTGAAGCTTTCTTT.

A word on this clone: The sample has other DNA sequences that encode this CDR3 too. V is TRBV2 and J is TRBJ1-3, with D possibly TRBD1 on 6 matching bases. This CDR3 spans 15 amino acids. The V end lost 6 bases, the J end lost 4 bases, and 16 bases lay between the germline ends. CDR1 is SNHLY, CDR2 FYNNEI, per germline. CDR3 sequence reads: CASSFAGAGGNTIYF. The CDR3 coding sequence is TGTGCCAGCAGCTTTGCAGGGGCTGGGGGAAACACCATATATTTT.

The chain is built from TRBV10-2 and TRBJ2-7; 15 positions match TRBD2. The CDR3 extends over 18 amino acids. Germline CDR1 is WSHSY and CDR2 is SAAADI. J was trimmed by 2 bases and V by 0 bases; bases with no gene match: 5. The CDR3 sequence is CASSESTGLAGGPYEQYF. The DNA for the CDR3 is TGCGCCAGCAGTGAGTCGACCGGACTAGCGGGAGGGCCCTACGAGCAGTACTTC.

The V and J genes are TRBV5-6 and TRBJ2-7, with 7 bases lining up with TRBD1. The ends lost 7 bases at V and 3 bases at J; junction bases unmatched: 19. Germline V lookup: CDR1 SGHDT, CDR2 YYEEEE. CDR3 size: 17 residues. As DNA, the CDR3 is TGTGCCAGCTCCCTGGGCGCAGGGGGTTTTAGGCACTACGAGCAGTACTTC. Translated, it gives CASSLGAGGFRHYEQYF.

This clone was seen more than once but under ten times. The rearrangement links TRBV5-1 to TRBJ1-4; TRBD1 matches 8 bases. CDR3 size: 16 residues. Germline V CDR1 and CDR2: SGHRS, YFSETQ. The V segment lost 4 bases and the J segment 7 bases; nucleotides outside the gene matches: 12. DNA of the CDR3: TGCGCCAGCAGCCCGGACTATCAGGGGGCTGGTGAAAAACTGTTTTTT. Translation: CASSPDYQGAGEKLFF.

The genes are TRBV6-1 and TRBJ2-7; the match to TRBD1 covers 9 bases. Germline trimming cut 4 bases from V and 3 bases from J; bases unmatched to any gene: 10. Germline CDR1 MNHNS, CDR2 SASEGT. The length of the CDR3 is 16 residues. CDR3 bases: TGTGCCAGCAGTGTAGACCGGGGACAGGGATACTACGAGCAGTACTTC. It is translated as CASSVDRGQGYYEQYF.